This T cell receptor beta chain derives from a study of CD8+ T cells in alopecia areata. Deletions cut 0 bases from V and 8 bases from J, with 11 bases between. The germline V gene encodes CDR1 SGHAT and CDR2 FQNNGV. The CDR3 contains 14 residues. This clone occurred a few times. It was cDNA, reverse transcribed from extracted RNA, that served as the sequencing template. Profiled with immunoSEQ multiplex PCR; TCRdb holds only in-frame clones, not every one. The sample yields almost 250,000 clones, less than 80% seen once. The V and J genes are TRBV11-2 and TRBJ2-4; D gene uncertain. This receptor was obtained from a human donor with alopecia areata. Sequenced material: CD4+ T cells sorted from blood, taken at week 0. CDR3 residues: CASSLDHRSDIQYF. The CDR3 coding sequence is TGTGCCAGCAGCTTAGACCATAGGTCGGACATTCAGTACTTC.